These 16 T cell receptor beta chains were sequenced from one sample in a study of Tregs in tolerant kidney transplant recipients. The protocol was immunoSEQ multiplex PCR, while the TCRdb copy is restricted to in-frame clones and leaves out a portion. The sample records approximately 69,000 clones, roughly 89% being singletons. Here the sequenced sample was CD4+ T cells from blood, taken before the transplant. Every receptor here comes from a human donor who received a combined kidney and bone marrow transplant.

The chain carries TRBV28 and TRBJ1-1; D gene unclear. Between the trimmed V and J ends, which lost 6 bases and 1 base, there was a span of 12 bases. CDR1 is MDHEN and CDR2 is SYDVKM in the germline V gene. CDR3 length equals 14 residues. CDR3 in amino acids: CASSSRPGNTEAFF. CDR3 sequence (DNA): TGTGCCAGCAGCAGCCGACCAGGGAACACTGAAGCTTTCTTT.

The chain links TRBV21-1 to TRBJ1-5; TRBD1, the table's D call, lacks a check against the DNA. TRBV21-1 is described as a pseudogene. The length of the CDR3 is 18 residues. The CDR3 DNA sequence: TGTGCCAGCAGCAAAGGCGGCGACAGCCCCGGTGGCAATCAGCCCCAGCATTTT. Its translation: CASSKGGDSPGGNQPQHF.

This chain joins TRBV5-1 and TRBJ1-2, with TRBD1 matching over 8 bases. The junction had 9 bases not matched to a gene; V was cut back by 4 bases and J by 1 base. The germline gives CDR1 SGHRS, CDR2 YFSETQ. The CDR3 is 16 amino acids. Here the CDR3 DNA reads TGCGCCAGCAGCAAGGGACAGGCGGACTTTAACTATGGCTACACCTTC. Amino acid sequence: CASSKGQADFNYGYTF.

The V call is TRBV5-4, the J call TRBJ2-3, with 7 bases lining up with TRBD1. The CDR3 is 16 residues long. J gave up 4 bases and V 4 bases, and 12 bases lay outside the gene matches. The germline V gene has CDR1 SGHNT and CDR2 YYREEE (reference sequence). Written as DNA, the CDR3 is TGTGCCAGCAGCCTCTCTGTAGGGGGCTGGGCAGATACGCAGTATTTT. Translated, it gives CASSLSVGGWADTQYF.

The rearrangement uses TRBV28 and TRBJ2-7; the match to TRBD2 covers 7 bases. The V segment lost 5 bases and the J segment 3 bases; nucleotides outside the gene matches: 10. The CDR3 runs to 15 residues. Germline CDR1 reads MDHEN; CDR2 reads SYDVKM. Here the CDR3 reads CASSALTGGHYEQYF. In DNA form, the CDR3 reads TGTGCCAGCAGTGCCTTGACGGGAGGACACTACGAGCAGTACTTC.

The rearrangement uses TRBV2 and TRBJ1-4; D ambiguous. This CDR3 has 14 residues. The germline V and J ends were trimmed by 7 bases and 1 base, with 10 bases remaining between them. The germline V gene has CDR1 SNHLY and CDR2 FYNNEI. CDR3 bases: TGTGCCAGCACCGGTGGTATAACTAATGAAAAACTGTTTTTT. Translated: CASTGGITNEKLFF.

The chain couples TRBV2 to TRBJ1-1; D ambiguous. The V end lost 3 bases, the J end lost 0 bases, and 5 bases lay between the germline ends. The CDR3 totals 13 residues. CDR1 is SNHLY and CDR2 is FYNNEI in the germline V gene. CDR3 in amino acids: CASSEALNTEAFF. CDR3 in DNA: TGTGCCAGCAGTGAGGCCCTGAACACTGAAGCTTTCTTT.

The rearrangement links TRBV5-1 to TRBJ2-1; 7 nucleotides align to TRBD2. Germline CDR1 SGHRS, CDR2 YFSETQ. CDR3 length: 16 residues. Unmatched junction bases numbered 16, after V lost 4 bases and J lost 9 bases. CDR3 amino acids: CASSPLEAGVQGEQFF. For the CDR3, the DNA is TGCGCCAGCAGCCCCCTAGAGGCGGGAGTTCAAGGTGAGCAGTTCTTC. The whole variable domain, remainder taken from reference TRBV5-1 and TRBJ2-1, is KAGVTQTPRYLIKTRGQQVTLSCSPISGHRSVSWYQQTPGQGLQFLFEYFSETQRNKGNFPGRFSGRQFSNSRSEMNVSTLELGDSALYLCASSPLEAGVQGEQFFGPGTRLTVL.

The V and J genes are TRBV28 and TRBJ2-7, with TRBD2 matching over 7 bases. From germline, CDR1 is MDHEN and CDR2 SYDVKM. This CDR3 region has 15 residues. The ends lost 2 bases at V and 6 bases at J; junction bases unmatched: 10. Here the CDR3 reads CASSLGGVTLSEQYF. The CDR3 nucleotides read TGTGCCAGCAGTTTAGGGGGGGTTACGCTGTCCGAGCAGTACTTC. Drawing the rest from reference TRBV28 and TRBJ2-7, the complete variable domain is DVKVTQSSRYLVKRTGEKVFLECVQDMDHENMFWYRQDPGLGLRLIYFSYDVKMKEKGDIPEGYSVSREKKERFSLILESASTNQTSMYLCASSLGGVTLSEQYFGPGTRLTVT.

The CDR3 reads CASSLGGQNNQPQHF. The CDR3 DNA reads TGCGCCAGCAGCTTGGGGGGACAGAACAATCAGCCCCAGCATTTT. The chain uses TRBV5-1 and TRBJ1-5, with 7 bases that match TRBD1. Trimming at V came to 0 bases and at J to 3 bases, leaving 3 bases not matched to a gene. Germline assignment: CDR1 SGHRS and CDR2 YFSETQ. The CDR3 contains 15 residues. The complete variable domain, with remaining parts taken from reference TRBV5-1 and TRBJ1-5, reads KAGVTQTPRYLIKTRGQQVTLSCSPISGHRSVSWYQQTPGQGLQFLFEYFSETQRNKGNFPGRFSGRQFSNSRSEMNVSTLELGDSALYLCASSLGGQNNQPQHFGDGTRLSIL.

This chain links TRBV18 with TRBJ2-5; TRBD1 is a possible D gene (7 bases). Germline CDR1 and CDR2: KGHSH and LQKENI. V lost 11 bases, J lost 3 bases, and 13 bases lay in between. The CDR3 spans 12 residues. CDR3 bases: TGTGCCGGAGCCAGGGGGGAAGAGACCCAGTACTTC. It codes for CAGARGEETQYF.

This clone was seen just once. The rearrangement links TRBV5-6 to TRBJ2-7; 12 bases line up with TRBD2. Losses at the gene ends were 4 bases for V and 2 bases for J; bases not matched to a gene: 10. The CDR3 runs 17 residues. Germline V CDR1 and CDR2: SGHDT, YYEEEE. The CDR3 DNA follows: TGTGCCAGCAGCCCCAGGACTAGCGGGATTAGGACCTACGAGCAGTACTTC. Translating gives CASSPRTSGIRTYEQYF.

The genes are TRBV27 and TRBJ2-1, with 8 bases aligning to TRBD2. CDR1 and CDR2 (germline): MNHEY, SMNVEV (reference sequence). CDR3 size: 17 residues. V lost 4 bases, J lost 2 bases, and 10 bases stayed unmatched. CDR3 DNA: TGTGCCAGCAGTTCAGGAGGTACGGGACTAGCCTACAATGAGCAGTTCTTC. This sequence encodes CASSSGGTGLAYNEQFF.

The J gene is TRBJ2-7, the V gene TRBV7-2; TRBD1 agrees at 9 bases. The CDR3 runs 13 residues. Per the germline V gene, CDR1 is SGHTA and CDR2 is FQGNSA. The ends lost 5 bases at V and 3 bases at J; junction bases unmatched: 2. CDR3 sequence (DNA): TGTGCCAGCAGCCCGGGACAGGGCTACGAGCAGTACTTC. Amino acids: CASSPGQGYEQYF. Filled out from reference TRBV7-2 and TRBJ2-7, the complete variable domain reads GAGVSQSPSNKVTEKGKDVELRCDPISGHTALYWYRQSLGQGLEFLIYFQGNSAPDKSGLPSDRFSAERTGGSVSTLTIQRTQQEDSAVYLCASSPGQGYEQYFGPGTRLTVT.

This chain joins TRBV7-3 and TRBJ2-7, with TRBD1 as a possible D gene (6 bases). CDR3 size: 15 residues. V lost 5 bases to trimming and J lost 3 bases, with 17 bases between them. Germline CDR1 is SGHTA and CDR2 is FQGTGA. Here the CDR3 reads CASSPGLRGHYEQYF. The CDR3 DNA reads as TGTGCCAGCAGCCCTGGACTCAGGGGCCACTACGAGCAGTACTTC. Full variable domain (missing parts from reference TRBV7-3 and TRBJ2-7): GAGVSQTPSNKVTEKGKYVELRCDPISGHTALYWYRQSLGQGPEFLIYFQGTGAADDSGLPNDRFFAVRPEGSVSTLKIQRTERGDSAVYLCASSPGLRGHYEQYFGPGTRLTVT.

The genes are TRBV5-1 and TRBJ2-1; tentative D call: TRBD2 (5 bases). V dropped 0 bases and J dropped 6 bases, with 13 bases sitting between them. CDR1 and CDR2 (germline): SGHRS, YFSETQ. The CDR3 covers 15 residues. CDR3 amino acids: CASSLATGFANEQFF. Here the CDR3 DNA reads TGCGCCAGCAGCTTGGCCACGGGATTTGCCAATGAGCAGTTCTTC.